This T cell receptor (beta chain) emerged from a study of cytomegalovirus exposure and HLA in healthy donors. V shed 0 bases and J shed 7 bases, with 11 bases lying between them. The germline gives CDR1 SGHDT, CDR2 YYEEEE. CDR3 length: 14 amino acids. The study ran its PCR with 60 Vbeta and 13 Jbeta primers. TCRdb keeps only in-frame clones here, not all; method: immunoSEQ multiplex PCR. The repertoire holds hundreds of thousands of clones, approximately 78% seen once, with 3.5% to 4% in the top ten. This receptor was identified in a male donor in good health and CMV-seronegative. V usage is TRBV5-6 and J usage is TRBJ1-5; D uncertain. Specimen: PBMCs. In nucleotides, the CDR3 is TGTGCCAGCAGCTTGGGCCCGAGGGAGCAGCCCCAGCATTTT. It specifies CASSLGPREQPQHF.